Following are 17 T cell receptor beta chains from one sample sequenced in a study of blood T cell repertoires in COVID-19 (dated by TCRdb to the early 2020s). Library preparation used the immunoSEQ multiplex PCR assay. TCRdb took this table from immuneACCESS and kept in-frame rearrangements with V and J called. Such tables lack part of the clones; where checked against another copy, unresolved V genes explain under half of the gap, and the rest is unexplained. In all, the sample holds almost 400,000 clones, and around 87% of those were seen once. Jointly, the top ten make up under 3% of the sample. Input material: peripheral blood. The source is a woman between 55 and 75 years old with COVID-19, enrolled during active disease.

This clone was counted only a few times. J is TRBJ2-1 and V is TRBV5-1; 12 positions match TRBD2. The J segment lost 4 bases and the V segment lost 3 bases, leaving 2 bases of the junction unmatched. CDR1 and CDR2 (germline): SGHRS, YFSETQ. CDR3 length: 15 amino acids. CDR3 bases: TGCGCCAGCAGCTCTAGCGGGGGGGATTACAATGAGCAGTTCTTC. This codes for CASSSSGGDYNEQFF.

The chain carries TRBV2 and TRBJ2-2; D gene uncertain. Germline values: CDR1 SNHLY, CDR2 FYNNEI. Trimming pared 5 bases from V and 6 bases from J, leaving 7 bases between. The CDR3 sequence is 12 residues long. In DNA, the CDR3 is TGTGCCAGCAGTTACGGTCCCGGGGAGCTGTTTTTT. It encodes CASSYGPGELFF.

This clone was picked up a small number of times. This rearrangement joins TRBV6-5 to TRBJ2-6, with D hard to call. CDR1 is MNHEY, CDR2 SVGAGI, per germline. This CDR3 is built from 15 residues. Trimming cost V 2 bases and J 0 bases, with 5 bases left between them. CDR3 sequence: CASSYQSSGANVLTF. CDR3 nucleotides: TGTGCCAGCAGTTACCAGTCCTCTGGGGCCAACGTCCTGACTTTC.

The rearrangement joins TRBV5-1 to TRBJ2-7; D is unclear. There are 11 residues in the CDR3. Looked up from germline, CDR1 is SGHRS and CDR2 is YFSETQ. V lost 0 bases to trimming and J lost 10 bases, with 8 bases between them. This CDR3 reads CASSLAGHQYF. The CDR3 DNA follows: TGCGCCAGCAGCTTGGCTGGCCACCAGTACTTC. Variable domain in full (rest from reference TRBV5-1 and TRBJ2-7): KAGVTQTPRYLIKTRGQQVTLSCSPISGHRSVSWYQQTPGQGLQFLFEYFSETQRNKGNFPGRFSGRQFSNSRSEMNVSTLELGDSALYLCASSLAGHQYFGPGTRLTVT.

This chain links TRBV3-1 (or the pseudogene TRBV3-2) with TRBJ1-1; D perhaps matches TRBD1 (5 bases). This CDR3 is built from 14 residues. Germline CDR1 reads LGHDT; CDR2 reads YNNKEL (reference sequence). Trimming pared 3 bases from V and 2 bases from J, leaving 10 bases between. CDR3 sequence: CASSHRVGNTEAFF. The CDR3 DNA reads as TGTGCCAGCAGCCACAGGGTCGGAAACACTGAAGCTTTCTTT.

The V and J genes are TRBV5-6 and TRBJ1-1, with unresolved D. The CDR3 runs 15 residues. The germline V and J ends were trimmed by 5 bases and 4 bases, with 18 bases remaining between them. Germline CDR1 and CDR2: SGHDT and YYEEEE. As DNA, the CDR3 is TGTGCCAGCAGGCCCCTGGACCGGGAGGTCACTGAAGCTTTCTTT. Protein sequence: CASRPLDREVTEAFF. The full variable domain, rest sourced from reference TRBV5-6 and TRBJ1-1, is DAGVTQSPTHLIKTRGQQVTLRCSPKSGHDTVSWYQQALGQGPQFIFQYYEEEERQRGNFPDRFSGHQFPNYSSELNVNALLLGDSALYLCASRPLDREVTEAFFGQGTRLTVV.

The rearrangement links TRBV7-3 to TRBJ2-1; no clear D. Trimming shortened V by 1 base and J by 4 bases, and 5 bases separated the two germline ends. Germline V gene lookup returns CDR1 SGHTA and CDR2 FQGTGA. The CDR3 has 13 amino acids. The CDR3 region has the DNA TGTGCCAGCAGCTTAAGCAGTTACAATGAGCAGTTCTTC. Protein sequence: CASSLSSYNEQFF.

The chain joins TRBV7-2 to TRBJ1-1; TRBD1 matches 11 bases. Germline V CDR1 and CDR2: SGHTA, FQGNSA. The CDR3 has 17 residues. The ends lost 1 base at V and 0 bases at J; junction bases unmatched: 4. The CDR3 loop reads CASSLVADRGLNTEAFF. CDR3 DNA: TGTGCCAGCAGCTTAGTCGCGGACAGGGGGCTGAACACTGAAGCTTTCTTT.

The chain links TRBV6-5 to TRBJ1-2, with D uncertain. Trimming stripped 2 bases from V and 8 bases from J, with 18 bases between. Germline CDR1 reads MNHEY; CDR2 reads SVGAGI. The CDR3 sequence is 15 residues long. CDR3 in amino acids: CASSYGRAPNRGYTF. CDR3 DNA: TGTGCCAGCAGTTACGGGAGGGCTCCGAATCGGGGCTACACCTTC.

The V and J genes are TRBV21-1 and TRBJ1-2; the table calls TRBD1, which could not be checked here. TRBV21-1 is noted as a pseudogene. There are 16 residues in the CDR3. CDR3 protein: CASSKRHRGLNYGYTF. Here the CDR3 DNA reads TGTGCCAGCAGCAAACGTCACAGGGGTCTGAACTATGGCTACACCTTC.

A single count supports this clone. This chain joins TRBV10-3 and TRBJ2-7, with 14 bases aligning to TRBD2. In germline, CDR1 is ENHRY, CDR2 SYGVKD. The CDR3 is 15 residues long. The trim removed 5 bases at V and 3 bases at J, leaving 3 bases unmatched. DNA for the CDR3: TGTGCCATCAGTTCCGGGACTAGCGGGGGCTACGAGCAGTACTTC. Protein product: CAISSGTSGGYEQYF.

The chain has TRBV28 and TRBJ2-2; 8 positions agree with TRBD2. This CDR3 has 15 amino acids. Germline V CDR1 and CDR2: MDHEN, SYDVKM. V shed 6 bases, J shed 2 bases, and the junction held 5 bases outside the gene matches. The CDR3 DNA sequence: TGTGCCAGCAGAGGAGCGGGGGCAAACACCGGGGAGCTGTTTTTT. Translated: CASRGAGANTGELFF.

This chain uses TRBV2 with TRBJ1-5; D is unclear. CDR1 is SNHLY, CDR2 FYNNEI, per germline. The V and J ends lost 6 bases and 7 bases respectively, with 13 bases between them. The CDR3 spans 13 residues. The CDR3 DNA is TGTGCCAGCAGGGCCCCGGGAGTCCAGCCCCAGCATTTT. This encodes CASRAPGVQPQHF.

The chain carries TRBV2 and TRBJ2-2, with 8 bases lining up with TRBD2. Germline CDR1 reads SNHLY; CDR2 reads FYNNEI. The junction had 1 base not matched to a gene; V was cut back by 3 bases and J by 4 bases. The length of the CDR3 is 14 residues. CDR3 coding DNA: TGTGCCAGCAGTGAGAGCGGGAGCACCGGGGAGCTGTTTTTT. Amino acids: CASSESGSTGELFF. Using reference TRBV2 and TRBJ2-2 for the parts outside the CDR3, the full variable domain is EPEVTQTPSHQVTQMGQEVILRCVPISNHLYFYWYRQILGQKVEFLVSFYNNEISEKSEIFDDQFSVERPDGSNFTLKIRSTKLEDSAMYFCASSESGSTGELFFGEGSRLTVL.

This rearrangement joins TRBV23-1 to TRBJ1-1; D is possibly TRBD1 (5 bases). TRBV23-1 is noted as an ORF with a role that remains uncertain. V lost 2 bases and J lost 11, with 15 bases in between. CDR3 size: 13 residues. This CDR3 is CASSQGAGPAAFF. CDR3 nucleotides: TGCGCCAGCAGTCAAGGAGCAGGGCCTGCGGCTTTCTTT.

This clone was counted once. The chain links TRBV12-3 or TRBV12-4 to TRBJ1-5, with a weak D call TRBD1 (6 bases). The CDR3 length is 13 residues. Deletions cut 2 bases from V and 7 bases from J, with 9 bases between. The CDR3 coding sequence is TGTGCCAGCAGTTTAACAGGGTTGCAGCCCCAGCATTTT. Its protein product is CASSLTGLQPQHF.

This clone has a handful of counts. As DNA, the CDR3 is TGTGCCAGCAGTGAGGACAGGGGGGGACCAGATACGCAGTATTTT. Translation: CASSEDRGGPDTQYF. The chain recombines TRBV2 with TRBJ2-3; 10 nucleotides align to TRBD1. CDR3 size: 15 residues. Germline values: CDR1 SNHLY, CDR2 FYNNEI. V gave up 3 bases and J gave up 4 bases; unmatched junction bases: 4.